This T cell receptor beta chain appears in the sequencing data of a study of T cell repertoires in cytomegalovirus infection. About the research overall: Public TCR beta signatures provided an indication of both CMV infection and a matching HLA type. Study-wide results and caveats: HLA-C-restricted TCR beta clonotypes specific for CMV led the ex vivo response. Cumulative frequency (of public TCR beta family members) identified carriers of CMV plus the relevant HLA.

The CDR3 runs to 14 residues. Germline-derived CDR1 and CDR2 are SGHTA and FQGNSA. V lost 1 base and J lost 5, with 11 bases in between. Each CDR3 protein is one row after TCRdb ran MiXCR on the reads. Of hundreds of thousands of distinct CDR3 sequences in the sample, roughly a third were seen once. Worth noting for this clonotype: No antigen is known for it.

The sequence derives from a human donor in good health (CMV status not recorded). Some clones in this sample may be carry-over from other donors' samples. Sequences were derived from cultured PBMCs, sampled from culture after CMV antigen stimulation. The V gene is TRBV7-2, the J gene TRBJ1-2; tentatively, D is TRBD1 (6 bases). CDR3 region: CASSLGEGGYGYTF. The CDR3 region has the DNA TGTGCCAGCAGCTTAGGCGAGGGGGGTTATGGCTACACCTTC.